The 5 T cell receptor beta chains given below trace back to one sample, sequenced in a study of blood T cell repertoires in COVID-19. Clones were sequenced by immunoSEQ multiplex PCR, and TCRdb holds only the in-frame ones, with some missing. The sample shows around 140,000 clones, approximately 90% of them seen only once. Sequencing used PBMCs or T cells enriched from blood (not recorded which). Every receptor here comes from a man aged 50 or older who had recovered from COVID-19.

The chain employs TRBV19 and TRBJ1-1; possibly TRBD1 for D (6 bases). This CDR3 comprises 12 residues. Trimming removed 10 bases at V and 6 bases at J, with 15 bases between. Germline loops: CDR1 LNHDA, CDR2 SQIVND (reference sequence). CDR3 protein: CATRQDIAEAFF. The CDR3 bases are TGTGCCACACGACAGGATATAGCTGAAGCTTTCTTT.

The sample holds one count of this clone. The chain employs TRBV28 and TRBJ2-1, with D tentatively TRBD2 (6 bases). This CDR3 has 11 residues. CDR1 and CDR2 (germline): MDHEN, SYDVKM. V gave up 6 bases and J gave up 9 bases, with 9 bases separating them. CDR3 amino acids: CASRGTFEQFF. CDR3 nucleotides: TGTGCCAGCAGGGGGACTTTTGAGCAGTTCTTC. Full variable domain (rest looked up from reference TRBV28 and TRBJ2-1): DVKVTQSSRYLVKRTGEKVFLECVQDMDHENMFWYRQDPGLGLRLIYFSYDVKMKEKGDIPEGYSVSREKKERFSLILESASTNQTSMYLCASRGTFEQFFGPGTRLTVL.

This clone appeared a few times. This rearrangement joins TRBV2 to TRBJ2-7; 8 bases fit TRBD1. This CDR3 is 15 amino acids long. V trimming: 6 bases; J trimming: 3 bases; junction bases outside the gene matches: 10. Looked up from germline, CDR1 is SNHLY and CDR2 is FYNNEI. Written as DNA, the CDR3 is TGTGCCAGCAGAGAGACAGGGGCCCTCTTCTACGAGCAGTACGTC. This sequence encodes CASRETGALFYEQYV.

The chain has TRBV15 and TRBJ1-5; 7 bases line up with TRBD1. Trimming at V came to 5 bases and at J to 6 bases, leaving 7 bases not matched to a gene. Germline-derived CDR1 and CDR2 are LNHNV and YYDKDF (reference sequence). This CDR3 contains 14 residues. In DNA, the CDR3 is TGTGCCACCAGCTTCGGACAGGCTAGTCAGCCCCAGCATTTT. Residues: CATSFGQASQPQHF.

Only a few counts were recorded for this clone. V usage is TRBV6-5 and J usage is TRBJ1-2, with 12 bases lining up with TRBD1. CDR3 length: 14 amino acids. With V trimmed by 2 bases and J by 8 bases, 3 bases remained unmatched. From germline, CDR1 is MNHEY and CDR2 SVGAGI. The CDR3 coding sequence is TGTGCCAGCAGTTACGGGACAGGGGGCGGAGGCTACACCTTC. It encodes CASSYGTGGGGYTF.